This T cell receptor beta chain was recorded in a study of tumor and adjacent non-tumor tissue in lung cancer. Study-wide background: There were around eleven adenocarcinoma, a couple of squamous cell carcinoma and 1 small cell lung cancer cases.

Study-level results: TCR diversity was significantly greater in tumor than normal lung tissue. Tumor repertoires had a smaller top 100 clone share than normal lung.

Worth noting for this clonotype: No antigen is known for it. This sequence may be a read error, since a much larger clone differs from it by one base.

The template was RNA from unsorted bulk tissue. Donors were chemotherapy-naive, newly diagnosed lung cancer surgical patients in China, August–late 2014. The CDR3 extends over 14 amino acids. Germline V gives CDR1 SGHDT, CDR2 YYEEEE. Three rounds of nested PCR, following a modified ARM-PCR protocol, produced the TCRbeta library. TCRdb itself ran the multiplex PCR reads through MiXCR, one entry per CDR3 protein. The sample holds about 85,000 distinct CDR3 sequences, roughly three fifths seen once. Sequencing was performed on lung tumor tissue. The TCR was taken from a man in his 70s with non-small cell lung cancer. V usage is TRBV5-6 and J usage is TRBJ2-2; either TRBD1 or TRBD2 may fit D (5 bases each). The CDR3 loop reads CASSRDQNTGKLFF. CDR3 in DNA: TGTGCCAGCAGCCGGGACCAGAACACCGGGAAGCTGTTTTTT.